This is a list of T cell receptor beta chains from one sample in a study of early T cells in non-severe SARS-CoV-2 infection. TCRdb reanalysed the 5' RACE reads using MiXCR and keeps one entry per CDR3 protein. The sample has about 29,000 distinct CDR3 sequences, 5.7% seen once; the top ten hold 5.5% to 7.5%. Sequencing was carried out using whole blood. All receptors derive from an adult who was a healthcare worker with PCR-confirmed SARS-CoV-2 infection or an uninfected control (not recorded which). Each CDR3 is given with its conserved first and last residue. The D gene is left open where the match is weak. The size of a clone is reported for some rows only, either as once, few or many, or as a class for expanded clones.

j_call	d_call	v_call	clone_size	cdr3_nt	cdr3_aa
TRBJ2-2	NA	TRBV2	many	TGTGCCAGCAGCGCCCTTCCATCGGAGGGGGAGCTGTTTTTT	CASSALPSEGELFF
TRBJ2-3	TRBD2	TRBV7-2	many	TGTGCCAGCAGCTTAGTAGTCGGCGGGGGGATTCCAGGAACAGATACGCAGTATTTT	CASSLVVGGGIPGTDTQYF
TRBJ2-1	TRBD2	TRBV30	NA	TGTGCCTGGAGTGTACAAAGGACTAGCGGGGGGGCCCATGAGCAGTTCTTC	CAWSVQRTSGGAHEQFF
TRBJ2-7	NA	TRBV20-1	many	TGCAGTGCTTTTCCTACAACTAGCAGGGAGCAGTACTTC	CSAFPTTSREQYF
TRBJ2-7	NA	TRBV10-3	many	TGTGCCATCTCGAGGGATGGTCGGTCCTACGAGCAGTACTTC	CAISRDGRSYEQYF
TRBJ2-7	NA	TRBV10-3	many	TGTGCCACCGAAAGCTTGAGGGGCTACGAGCAGTACTTC	CATESLRGYEQYF
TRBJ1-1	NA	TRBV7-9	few	TGTGCCAGCAGCAGGGCCTGGGACACTGAAGCTTTCTTT	CASSRAWDTEAFF
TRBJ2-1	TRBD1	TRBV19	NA	TGTGCCAGTAGGGGCAGGGGGACAACCTACAATGAGCAGTTCTTC	CASRGRGTTYNEQFF
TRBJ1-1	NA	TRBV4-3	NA	TGCGCCACCAGCCAAGTCTCCATCGGGGCCCCGAACACTGAAGCTTTCTTT	CATSQVSIGAPNTEAFF
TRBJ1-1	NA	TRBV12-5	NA	TGTGCTAGTGGGGACCAGAACACTGAAGCTTTCTTT	CASGDQNTEAFF
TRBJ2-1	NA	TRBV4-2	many	TGTGCCAGCAGCCAAGTAACCATACCAGGACTTAATGAGCAGTTCTTC	CASSQVTIPGLNEQFF
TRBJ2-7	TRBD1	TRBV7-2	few	TGTGCCAGCAGCCCGGACAGGGCTCTTGTCTCCTACGAGCAGTACTTC	CASSPDRALVSYEQYF
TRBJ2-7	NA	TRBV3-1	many	TGTGCCAGCACCCGGGCGGAAGGGGTCTACGAGCAGTACTTC	CASTRAEGVYEQYF
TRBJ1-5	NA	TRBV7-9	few	TGTGCCAGCAGCTTAGGAGGGGTAGAAGGCAATCAGCCCCAGCATTTT	CASSLGGVEGNQPQHF